This T cell receptor (beta chain) derives from a study of blood T cell repertoires in COVID-19. Method: immunoSEQ multiplex PCR; TCRdb's copy keeps in-frame clones and lacks some. The sample includes 15,000 to 20,000 clones, 75% to 85% seen only once; the top ten take 55% to 65%. The V gene lost 6 bases and the J gene lost 3 bases, with 18 bases spanning the gap. Germline assignment: CDR1 LNHDA and CDR2 SQIVND (reference sequence). The CDR3 runs 16 residues. The sample taken for sequencing was peripheral blood. This TCR was recovered from an elderly man with acute or convalescent COVID-19. The chain employs TRBV19 and TRBJ1-5, with no clear D. Here the CDR3 reads CASRPGYRGPNQPQHF. DNA for the CDR3: TGTGCCAGTAGACCGGGTTATCGAGGCCCCAATCAGCCCCAGCATTTT.